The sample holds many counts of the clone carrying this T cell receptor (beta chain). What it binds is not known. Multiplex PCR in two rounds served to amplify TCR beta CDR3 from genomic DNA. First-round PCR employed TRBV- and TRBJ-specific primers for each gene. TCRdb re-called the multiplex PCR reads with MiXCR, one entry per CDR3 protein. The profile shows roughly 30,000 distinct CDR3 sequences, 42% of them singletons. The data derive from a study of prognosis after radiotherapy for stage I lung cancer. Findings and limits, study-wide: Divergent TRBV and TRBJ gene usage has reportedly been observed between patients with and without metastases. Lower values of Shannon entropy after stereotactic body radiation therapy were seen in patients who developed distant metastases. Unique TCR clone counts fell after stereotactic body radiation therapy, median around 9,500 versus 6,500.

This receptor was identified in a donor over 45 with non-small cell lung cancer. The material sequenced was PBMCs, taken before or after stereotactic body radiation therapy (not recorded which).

The CDR3 loop is CASSHEGATQETQYF. The CDR3 coding sequence is TGTGCCAGCAGCCATGAGGGAGCTACCCAAGAGACCCAGTACTTC. V usage is TRBV4-2 and J usage is TRBJ2-5; tentative D call: TRBD2 (5 bases). Germline V gene sequence: CDR1 LGHNA, CDR2 YNFKEQ. This CDR3 has 15 amino acids. V was shortened by 3 bases and J by 1 base, with 12 bases between the two germline ends.